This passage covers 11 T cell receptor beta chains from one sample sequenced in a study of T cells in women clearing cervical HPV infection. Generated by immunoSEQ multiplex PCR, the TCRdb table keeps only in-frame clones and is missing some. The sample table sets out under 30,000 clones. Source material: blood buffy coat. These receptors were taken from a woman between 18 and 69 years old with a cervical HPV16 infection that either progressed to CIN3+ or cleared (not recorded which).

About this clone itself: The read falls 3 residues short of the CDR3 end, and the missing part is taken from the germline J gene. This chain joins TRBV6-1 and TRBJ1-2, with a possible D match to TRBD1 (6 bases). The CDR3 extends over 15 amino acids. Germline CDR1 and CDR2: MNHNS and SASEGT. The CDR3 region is CASSEGAGGPQDYTF. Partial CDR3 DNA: TGTGCCAGCAGTGAAGGAGCGGGGGGGCCTCAAGAC.

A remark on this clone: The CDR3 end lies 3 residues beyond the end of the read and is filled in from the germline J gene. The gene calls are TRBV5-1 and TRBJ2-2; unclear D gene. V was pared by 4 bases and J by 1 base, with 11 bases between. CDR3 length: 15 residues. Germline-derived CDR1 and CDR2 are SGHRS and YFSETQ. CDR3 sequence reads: CASSQQRLNTGELFF. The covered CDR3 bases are TGCGCCAGCAGCCAACAGAGATTGAACACCGGGGAG. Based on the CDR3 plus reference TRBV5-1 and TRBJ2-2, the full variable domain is KAGVTQTPRYLIKTRGQQVTLSCSPISGHRSVSWYQQTPGQGLQFLFEYFSETQRNKGNFPGRFSGRQFSNSRSEMNVSTLELGDSALYLCASSQQRLNTGELFFGEGSRLTVL.

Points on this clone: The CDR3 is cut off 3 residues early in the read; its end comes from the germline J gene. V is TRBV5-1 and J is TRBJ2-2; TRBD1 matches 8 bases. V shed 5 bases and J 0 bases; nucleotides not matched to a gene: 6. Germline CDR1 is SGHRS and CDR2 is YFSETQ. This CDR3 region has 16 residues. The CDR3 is CASSRTGQANTGELFF. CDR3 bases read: TGCGCCAGCAGTCGCACGGGACAGGCGAACACCGGGGAG.

This CDR3 reads CASSPGQWTADNSPLFF. The part of the CDR3 DNA that was read is TGTGCCAGCAGCCCAGGCCAGTGGACAGCAGATAATTCACCG. This chain joins TRBV7-6 and TRBJ2-2; maybe TRBD1 (6 bases). Coverage ceases 3 residues before the CDR3 finishes, and the germline J gene fills in the end. Germline assignment: CDR1 SGHVS and CDR2 FNYEAQ. This CDR3 is built from 17 residues. The full variable domain, with the rest looked up from reference TRBV7-6 and TRBJ2-2, is GAGVSQSPRYKVTKRGQDVALRCDPISGHVSLYWYRQALGQGPEFLTYFNYEAQQDKSGLPNDRFSAERPEGSISTLTIQRTEQRDSAMYRCASSPGQWTADNSPLFFGEGSRLTVL.

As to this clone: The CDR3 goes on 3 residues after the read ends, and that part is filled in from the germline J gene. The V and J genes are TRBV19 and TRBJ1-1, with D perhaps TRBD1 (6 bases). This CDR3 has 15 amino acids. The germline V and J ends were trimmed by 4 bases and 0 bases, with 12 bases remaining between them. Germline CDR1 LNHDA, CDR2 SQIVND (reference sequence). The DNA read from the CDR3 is TGTGCCAGTAGTAACAACAGGGAAGTGAACACTGAA. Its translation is CASSNNREVNTE. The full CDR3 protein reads CASSNNREVNTEAFF.

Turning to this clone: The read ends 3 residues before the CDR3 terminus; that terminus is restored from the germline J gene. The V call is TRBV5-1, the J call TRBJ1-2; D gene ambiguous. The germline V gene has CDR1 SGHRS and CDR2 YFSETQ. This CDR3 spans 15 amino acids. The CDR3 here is CASSPTSGRVDTYTF. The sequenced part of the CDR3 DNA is TGCGCCAGCAGCCCCACTAGCGGGAGGGTAGATACC.

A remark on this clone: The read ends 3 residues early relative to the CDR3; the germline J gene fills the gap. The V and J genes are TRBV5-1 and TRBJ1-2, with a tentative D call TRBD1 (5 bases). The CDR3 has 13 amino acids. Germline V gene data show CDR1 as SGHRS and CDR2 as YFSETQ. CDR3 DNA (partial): TGCGCCAGCAGCTTGGCCGTCGGGGGGACC. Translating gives CASSLAVGGT. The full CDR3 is CASSLAVGGTYTF.

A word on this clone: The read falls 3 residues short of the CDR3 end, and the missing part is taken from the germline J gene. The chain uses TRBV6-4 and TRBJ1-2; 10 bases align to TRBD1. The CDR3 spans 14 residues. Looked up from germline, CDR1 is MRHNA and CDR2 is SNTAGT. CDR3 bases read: TGTGCCAGCAGTGATTCCGGGACAGGGGTCGGC. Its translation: CASSDSGTGVG. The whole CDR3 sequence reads CASSDSGTGVGYTF.

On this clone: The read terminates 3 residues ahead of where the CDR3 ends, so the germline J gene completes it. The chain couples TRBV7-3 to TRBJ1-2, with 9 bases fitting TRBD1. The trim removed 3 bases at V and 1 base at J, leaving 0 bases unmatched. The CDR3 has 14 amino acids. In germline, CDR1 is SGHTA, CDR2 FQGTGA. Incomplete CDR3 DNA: TGTGCCAGCAGCTTGGGACAGGGTAACTATGGC. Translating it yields CASSLGQGNYG. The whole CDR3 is CASSLGQGNYGYTF.

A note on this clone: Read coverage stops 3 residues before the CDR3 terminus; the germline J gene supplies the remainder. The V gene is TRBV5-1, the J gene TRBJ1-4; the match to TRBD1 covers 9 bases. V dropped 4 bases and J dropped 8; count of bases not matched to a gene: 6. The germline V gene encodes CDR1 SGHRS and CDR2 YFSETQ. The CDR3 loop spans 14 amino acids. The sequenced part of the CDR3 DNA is TGCGCCAGCAGCCTTGGGACAGGGAGAGAAAAA. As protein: CASSLGTGREK. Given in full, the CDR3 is CASSLGTGREKLFF.

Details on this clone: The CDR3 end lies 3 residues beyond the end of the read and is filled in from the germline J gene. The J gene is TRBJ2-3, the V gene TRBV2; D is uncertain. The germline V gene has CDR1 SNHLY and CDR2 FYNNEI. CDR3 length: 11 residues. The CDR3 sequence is CASRLQRTQYF. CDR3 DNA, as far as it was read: TGTGCCAGCCGACTGCAGAGAACG.